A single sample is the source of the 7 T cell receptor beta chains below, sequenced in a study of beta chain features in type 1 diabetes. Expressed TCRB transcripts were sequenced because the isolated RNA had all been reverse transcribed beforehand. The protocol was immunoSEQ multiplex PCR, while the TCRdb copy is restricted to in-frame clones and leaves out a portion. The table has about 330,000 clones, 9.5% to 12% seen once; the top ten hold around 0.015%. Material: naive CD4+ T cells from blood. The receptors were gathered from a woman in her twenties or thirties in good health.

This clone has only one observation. CDR3 protein: CAWSLVNEQFF. Here the CDR3 DNA reads TGTGCCTGGAGTTTAGTAAATGAGCAGTTCTTC. The rearrangement uses TRBV30 and TRBJ2-1; D gene unclear. This CDR3 contains 11 residues. Trimming shortened V by 2 bases and J by 7 bases, and 6 bases separated the two germline ends. The V gene's germline CDR1 is GTSNPN and CDR2 SVGIG (reference sequence). Filled out from reference TRBV30 and TRBJ2-1, the complete variable domain reads SQTIHQWPATLVQPVGSPLSLECTVEGTSNPNLYWYRQAAGRGLQLLFYSVGIGQISSEVPQNLSASRPQDRQFILSSKKLLLSDSGFYLCAWSLVNEQFFGPGTRLTVL.

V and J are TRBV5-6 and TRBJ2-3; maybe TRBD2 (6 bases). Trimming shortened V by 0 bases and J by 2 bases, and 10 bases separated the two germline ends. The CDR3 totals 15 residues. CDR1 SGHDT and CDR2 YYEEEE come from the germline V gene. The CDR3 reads CASSLVRRVTDTQYF. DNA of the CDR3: TGTGCCAGCAGCTTGGTTCGGAGGGTCACAGATACGCAGTATTTT.

CDR3 DNA: TGCGCCAGCAGCCGGGAACTAGCGGGGGGCACAGATACGCAGTATTTT. Translating gives CASSRELAGGTDTQYF. The chain uses TRBV5-1 and TRBJ2-3, with 11 bases lining up with TRBD2. Germline CDR1 is SGHRS and CDR2 is YFSETQ. The CDR3 has 16 residues. Trimming at V came to 4 bases and at J to 1 base, leaving 5 bases not matched to a gene.

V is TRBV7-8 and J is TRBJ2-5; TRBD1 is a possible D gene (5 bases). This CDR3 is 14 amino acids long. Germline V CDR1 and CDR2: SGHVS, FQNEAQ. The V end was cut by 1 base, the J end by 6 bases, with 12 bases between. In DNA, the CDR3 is TGTGCCAGCAGCTTAGGGCAGGGTGCAAAGACCCAGTACTTC. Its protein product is CASSLGQGAKTQYF.

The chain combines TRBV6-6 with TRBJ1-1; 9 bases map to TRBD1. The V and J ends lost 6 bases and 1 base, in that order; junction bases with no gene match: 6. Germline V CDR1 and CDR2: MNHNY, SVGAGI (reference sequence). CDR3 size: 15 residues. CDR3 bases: TGTGCCAGCAGGCTGCAGGGACAGGGGAACACTGAAGCTTTCTTT. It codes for CASRLQGQGNTEAFF.

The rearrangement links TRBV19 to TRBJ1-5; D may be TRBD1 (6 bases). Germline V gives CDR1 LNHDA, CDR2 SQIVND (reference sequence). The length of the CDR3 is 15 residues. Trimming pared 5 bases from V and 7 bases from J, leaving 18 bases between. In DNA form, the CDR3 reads TGTGCCAGTAGTTTGAGGACAGCTGGTTTACAGCCCCAGCATTTT. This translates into CASSLRTAGLQPQHF.

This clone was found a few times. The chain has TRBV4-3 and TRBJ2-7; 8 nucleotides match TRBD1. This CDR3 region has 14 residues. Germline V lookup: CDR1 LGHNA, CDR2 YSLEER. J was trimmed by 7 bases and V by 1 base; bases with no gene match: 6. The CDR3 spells CASSQAQGAREQYF. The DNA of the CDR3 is TGCGCCAGCAGCCAAGCCCAGGGGGCAAGGGAGCAGTACTTC.